A selection of T cell receptor beta chains follows, all from one sample in a study of blood T cell repertoires in COVID-19. Here immunoSEQ multiplex PCR was the method, and the copy in TCRdb shows in-frame clones only, minus some. The sample consists of about 350,000 clones, roughly 90% of them appearing once. Material for sequencing was peripheral blood. Source of these receptors: a woman aged 55-75 years with COVID-19, enrolled during active disease. Each CDR3 is given with its conserved first and last residue. A D gene is named only where the DNA matches it firmly. Only some rows state a clone size, as once, few, many or a class for expanded clones.

len	d_gene	v_gene	j_gene	abundance	CDR3aa	CDR3nt
14	.	TRBV19	TRBJ1-6	.	CASTREPRYSPLHF	TGTGCCAGCACGCGGGAGCCCCGCTATTCACCCCTCCACTTT
14	.	TRBV3-1/TRBV3-2	TRBJ2-6	.	CASRSSYGANVLTF	TGTGCCAGCCGAAGCTCATATGGGGCCAACGTCCTGACTTTC
13	TRBD1	TRBV3-1/TRBV3-2	TRBJ2-7	.	CASSPRGGGEQYF	TGTGCCAGCAGCCCCCGAGGGGGCGGCGAGCAGTACTTC
15	.	TRBV6-1	TRBJ1-1	.	CASSSLHAGSTEAFF	TGTGCCAGCAGTTCCCTCCACGCTGGCAGCACTGAAGCTTTCTTT
15	.	TRBV5-4	TRBJ1-6	.	CASSLGRGSFSPLHF	TGTGCCAGCAGCTTGGGCAGGGGAAGCTTTTCACCCCTCCACTTT
16	.	TRBV3-1/TRBV3-2	TRBJ2-2	.	CASSQRSYTNTGELFF	TGTGCCAGCAGCCAACGGAGCTACACGAACACCGGGGAGCTGTTTTTT
15	TRBD2	TRBV19	TRBJ2-7	.	CASSERVKRGDEQYF	TGTGCCAGTAGTGAGAGAGTTAAGCGGGGGGACGAGCAGTACTTC
12	TRBD1	TRBV5-4	TRBJ2-3	.	CASRGQGDTQYF	TGTGCCAGCAGGGGACAGGGGGATACGCAGTATTTT
15	.	TRBV6-5	TRBJ1-1	.	CASISVRGRNTEAFF	TGTGCCAGCATTTCAGTTCGCGGGCGGAACACTGAAGCTTTCTTT
15	.	TRBV2	TRBJ1-2	.	CASSGTALSNYGYTF	TGTGCCAGCAGTGGGACAGCCCTTTCTAACTATGGCTACACCTTC
15	.	TRBV5-1	TRBJ2-6	once	CASSALEAGANVLTF	TGCGCCAGCAGCGCCTTGGAGGCTGGGGCCAACGTCCTGACTTTC
16	.	TRBV19	TRBJ1-5	.	CASSIRGRISNQPQHF	TGTGCCAGTAGCATAAGGGGCAGAATTAGCAATCAGCCCCAGCATTTT
13	.	TRBV28	TRBJ1-5	once	CASAAPGEQPQHF	TGTGCTTCAGCGGCACCGGGCGAACAGCCCCAGCATTTT
14	.	TRBV2	TRBJ1-1	.	CASSEAPGNTEAFF	TGTGCCAGCAGTGAAGCCCCGGGAAACACTGAAGCTTTCTTT
16	TRBD1	TRBV5-1	TRBJ1-6	.	CASSLGQGATNSPLHF	TGCGCCAGCAGCTTGGGTCAGGGGGCGACCAATTCACCCCTCCACTTT
16	TRBD2	TRBV4-1	TRBJ2-1	.	CASSQARTSAHNEQFF	TGCGCCAGCAGCCAAGCGAGGACTAGCGCGCACAATGAGCAGTTCTTC
14	.	TRBV2	TRBJ2-7	.	CAQSHRGNPYEQYF	TGTGCCCAGAGCCACCGGGGAAACCCCTACGAGCAGTACTTC
14	.	TRBV5-1	TRBJ2-3	.	CASSLPWTDKTQYF	TGCGCCAGCAGCTTGCCCTGGACAGATAAAACGCAGTATTTT
14	.	TRBV3-1/TRBV3-2	TRBJ2-7	.	CASSHLYSSYEQYF	TGTGCCAGCAGCCATTTGTATTCCTCCTACGAGCAGTACTTC
14	TRBD1	TRBV30	TRBJ1-1	.	CAWTRQGIFGGAFF	TGTGCCTGGACGCGACAGGGAATCTTTGGGGGGGCTTTCTTT
17	TRBD1	TRBV7-9	TRBJ1-2	.	CASSLEVRTGGEYGYTF	TGTGCCAGCAGCTTAGAGGTTAGGACAGGGGGAGAATATGGCTACACCTTC
11	.	TRBV20-1	TRBJ1-1	.	CSARDRGEAFF	TGCAGTGCTAGAGATCGGGGTGAAGCTTTCTTT
13	.	TRBV5-8	TRBJ1-1	.	CASSLTENTEAFF	TGTGCCAGCAGCTTGACAGAGAACACTGAAGCTTTCTTT
16	.	TRBV3-1/TRBV3-2	TRBJ1-4	.	CASTSQPPGLGEKLFF	TGTGCCAGCACCTCGCAACCCCCAGGGCTAGGTGAAAAACTGTTTTTT
17	.	TRBV5-1	TRBJ1-2	.	CASSLGGWTRYMGGYTF	TGCGCCAGCAGCTTGGGAGGCTGGACACGGTACATGGGTGGCTACACCTTC
17	.	TRBV19	TRBJ1-1	once	CASSPNRPGNPGTEAFF	TGTGCCAGTAGCCCCAACCGCCCGGGTAATCCGGGTACTGAAGCTTTCTTT
17	.	TRBV6-4	TRBJ1-6	.	CASSEYFGSSRNSPLHF	TGTGCCAGCAGTGAATATTTTGGGAGCAGCAGGAATTCACCCCTCCACTTT
14	TRBD1	TRBV19	TRBJ1-1	.	CASSIAFGTAEAFF	TGTGCCAGTAGTATAGCCTTCGGGACAGCAGAAGCTTTCTTT
15	TRBD2	TRBV4-1	TRBJ2-1	.	CASSQEAGAMNEQFF	TGCGCCAGCAGCCAAGAAGCGGGGGCCATGAATGAGCAGTTCTTC
12	TRBD1	TRBV6-5	TRBJ1-2	.	CASTGGKYGYTF	TGTGCCAGCACAGGGGGGAAATATGGCTACACCTTC
15	.	TRBV30	TRBJ1-3	.	CAWSLGAGAGNTIYF	TGTGCCTGGAGTTTAGGCGCGGGGGCTGGAAACACCATATATTTT
15	.	TRBV28	TRBJ1-2	.	CASRTLGGSNYGYTF	TGTGCCAGCAGAACCCTGGGAGGGTCTAACTATGGCTACACCTTC
12	.	TRBV25-1	TRBJ1-2	.	CASRDRPGGYTF	TGTGCCAGCAGGGACCGCCCGGGAGGCTACACCTTC
16	TRBD2	TRBV13	TRBJ2-4	.	CASSTRLAGPKNIQYF	TGTGCCAGCAGCACCCGACTAGCGGGGCCGAAAAACATTCAGTACTTC
14	TRBD1	TRBV3-1/TRBV3-2	TRBJ1-1	.	CASSTRTGNTEAFF	TGTGCCAGCAGCACCCGGACAGGGAACACTGAAGCTTTCTTT
13	.	TRBV7-2	TRBJ1-1	.	CASRLDRNTEAFF	TGTGCCAGCAGACTCGATCGGAACACTGAAGCTTTCTTT
14	TRBD1	TRBV5-1	TRBJ1-4	few	CASSRDRAQEKLFF	TGCGCCAGCAGCCGTGACAGGGCGCAAGAAAAACTGTTTTTT
15	.	TRBV19	TRBJ1-4	.	CASKGQLATNEKLFF	TGTGCCAGTAAAGGACAGCTTGCAACTAATGAAAAACTGTTTTTT
16	TRBD2	TRBV3-1/TRBV3-2	TRBJ2-7	.	CASSQPGTSGSYEQYF	TGTGCCAGCAGCCAACCAGGGACTAGCGGATCCTACGAGCAGTACTTC
14	.	TRBV6-6	TRBJ1-3	.	CASGAGAQGNTIYF	TGTGCTAGCGGTGCAGGGGCGCAGGGAAACACCATATATTTT
13	TRBD1	TRBV2	TRBJ1-1	once	CASTLTGDTEAFF	TGTGCCAGCACCCTGACAGGGGACACTGAAGCTTTCTTT
14	TRBD1	TRBV6-5	TRBJ2-1	.	CASRGQGSNNEQFF	TGTGCCAGCAGGGGACAGGGGAGTAACAATGAGCAGTTCTTC